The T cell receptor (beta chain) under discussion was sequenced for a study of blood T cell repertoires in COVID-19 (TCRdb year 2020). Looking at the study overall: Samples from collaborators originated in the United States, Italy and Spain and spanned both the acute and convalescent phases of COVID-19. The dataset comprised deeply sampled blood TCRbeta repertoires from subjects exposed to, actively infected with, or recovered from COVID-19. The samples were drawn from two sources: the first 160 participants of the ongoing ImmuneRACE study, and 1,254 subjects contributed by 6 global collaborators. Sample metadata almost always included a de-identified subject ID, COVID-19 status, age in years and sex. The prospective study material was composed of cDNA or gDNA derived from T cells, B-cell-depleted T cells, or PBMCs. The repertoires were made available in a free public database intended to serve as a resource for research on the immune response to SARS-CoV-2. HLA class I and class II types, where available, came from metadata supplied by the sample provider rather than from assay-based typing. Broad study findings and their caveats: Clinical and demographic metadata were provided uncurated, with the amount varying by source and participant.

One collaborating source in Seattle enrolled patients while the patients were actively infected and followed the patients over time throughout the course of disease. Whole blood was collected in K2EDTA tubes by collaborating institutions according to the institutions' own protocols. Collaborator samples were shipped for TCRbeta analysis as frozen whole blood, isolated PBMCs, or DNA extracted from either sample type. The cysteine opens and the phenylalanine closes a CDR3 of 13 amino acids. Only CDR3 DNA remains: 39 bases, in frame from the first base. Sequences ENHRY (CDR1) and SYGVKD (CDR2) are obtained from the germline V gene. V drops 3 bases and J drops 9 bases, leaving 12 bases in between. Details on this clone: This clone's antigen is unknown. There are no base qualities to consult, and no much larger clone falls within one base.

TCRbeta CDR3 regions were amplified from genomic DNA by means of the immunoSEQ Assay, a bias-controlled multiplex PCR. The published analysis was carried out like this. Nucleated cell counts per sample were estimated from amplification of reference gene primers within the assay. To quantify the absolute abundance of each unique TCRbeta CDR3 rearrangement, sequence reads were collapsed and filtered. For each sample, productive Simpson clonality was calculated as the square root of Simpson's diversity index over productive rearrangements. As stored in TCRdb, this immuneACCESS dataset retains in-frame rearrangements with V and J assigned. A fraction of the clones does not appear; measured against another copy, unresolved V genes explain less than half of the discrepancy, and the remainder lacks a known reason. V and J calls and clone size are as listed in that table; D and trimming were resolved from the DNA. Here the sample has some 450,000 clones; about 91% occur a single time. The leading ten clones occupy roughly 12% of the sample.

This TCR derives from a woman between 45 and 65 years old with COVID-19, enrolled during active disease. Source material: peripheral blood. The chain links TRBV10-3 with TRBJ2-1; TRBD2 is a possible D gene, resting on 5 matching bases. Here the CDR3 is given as CAISEGGGPEQFF. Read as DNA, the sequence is TGTGCCATCAGTGAAGGAGGCGGGCCTGAGCAGTTCTTC.